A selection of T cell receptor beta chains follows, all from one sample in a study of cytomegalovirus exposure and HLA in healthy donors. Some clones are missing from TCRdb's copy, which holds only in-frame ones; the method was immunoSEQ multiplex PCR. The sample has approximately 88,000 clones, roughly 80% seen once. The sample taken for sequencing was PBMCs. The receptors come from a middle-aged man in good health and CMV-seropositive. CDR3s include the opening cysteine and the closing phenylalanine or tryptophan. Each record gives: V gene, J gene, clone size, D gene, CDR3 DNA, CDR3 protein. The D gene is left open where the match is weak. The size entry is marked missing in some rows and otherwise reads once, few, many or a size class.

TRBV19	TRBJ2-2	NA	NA	TGTGCCAGTAGTATATCGGGGGGCCATACTAAGAACACCGGGGAGCTGTTTTTT	CASSISGGHTKNTGELFF
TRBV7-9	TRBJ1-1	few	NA	TGTGCCAGCAGCTTAGAGGCAGGGGTGAATGAAGCTTTCTTT	CASSLEAGVNEAFF
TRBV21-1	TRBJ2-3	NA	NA	TGTGCCAGCAGCAAAGCATCTAGCTCAGATACGCAGTATTTT	CASSKASSSDTQYF
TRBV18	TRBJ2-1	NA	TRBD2	TGTGCCAGCTCCTCTAGCGGGGCCTCCTACAATGAGCAGTTCTTC	CASSSSGASYNEQFF
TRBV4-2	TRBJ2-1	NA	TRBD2	TGTGCCAGCAGCCAGAGACTAGCGGGGGGTCCCTTGTTCTTC	CASSQRLAGGPLFF
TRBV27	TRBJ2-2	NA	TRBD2	TGTGCCAGCAGTCCTCGACTAGCGGGGAGCGCGAACACCGGGGAGCTGTTTTTT	CASSPRLAGSANTGELFF
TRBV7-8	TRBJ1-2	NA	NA	TGTGCCAGCAGCTTAGCGGGGACATCCAATGGCTACACCTTC	CASSLAGTSNGYTF
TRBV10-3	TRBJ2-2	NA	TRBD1	TGTGCCATCAGTGGGACAGGGACCGGGGAGCTGTTTTTT	CAISGTGTGELFF
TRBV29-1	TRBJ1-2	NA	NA	TGCAGCGTTGAAGGCGGGGAAGAAGCTAACTATGGCTACCCCTTC	CSVEGGEEANYGYPF
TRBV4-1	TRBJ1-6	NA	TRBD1	TGCGCCAGCAGCCAGGACCTTACCGGGACAGGGCACTCACCCCTCCACTTT	CASSQDLTGTGHSPLHF
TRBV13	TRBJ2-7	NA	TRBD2	TGTGCCAGCAGCTACCGGACTAGCGGGGGCACCTCCTACGAGCAGTACTTC	CASSYRTSGGTSYEQYF
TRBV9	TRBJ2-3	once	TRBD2	TGTGCCAGAAGCTCCACCGGGACTAGCGGGCCGACAGATACGCAGTATTTT	CARSSTGTSGPTDTQYF
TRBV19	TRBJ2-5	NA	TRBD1	TGTGCCAGTAGTCCCGGAGTAGTGACAGGGGATCCTCAAGAGACCCAGTACTTC	CASSPGVVTGDPQETQYF
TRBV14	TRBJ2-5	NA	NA	TGTGCCAGCAGCTCATGGGCCAGGGACCAAGAGACCCAGTACTTC	CASSSWARDQETQYF
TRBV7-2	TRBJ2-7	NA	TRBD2	TGTGCCAGCAGCCTTGCGATTAGCGGGGGGCTCTACGAGCAGTACTTC	CASSLAISGGLYEQYF
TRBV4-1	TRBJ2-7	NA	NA	TGCGCCAGCAGCCAAGACCTGCGGGGCTTCTACGAGCAGTACTTC	CASSQDLRGFYEQYF
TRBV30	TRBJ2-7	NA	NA	TGTGCCTGGAGGAAGGACAGCGTTACCTACGAGCAGTACTTC	CAWRKDSVTYEQYF
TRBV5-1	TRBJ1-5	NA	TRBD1	TGCGCCAGCAGCTTGGGGGGGACAGGGCTGGAGCCCCAGCATTTT	CASSLGGTGLEPQHF
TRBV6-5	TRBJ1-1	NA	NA	TGTGCCAGCAGAGGAGGAGGACCGAACACTGAAGCTTTCTTT	CASRGGGPNTEAFF
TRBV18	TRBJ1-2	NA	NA	TGTGCCAGCTCACCCGCGGAGGGCTATGGCTACACCTTC	CASSPAEGYGYTF
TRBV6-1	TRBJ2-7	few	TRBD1	TGTGCCAGCAGAAGGACAGGTGGATCCGAGCAGTACTTC	CASRRTGGSEQYF
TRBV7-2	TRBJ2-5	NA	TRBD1	TGTGCCAGCAGCATACCGGGACAGGGAGAGACCCAGTACTTC	CASSIPGQGETQYF
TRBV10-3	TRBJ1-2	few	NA	TGTGCCATCAGTGAGGGGGCCCGACTCGGTGGCTACACCTTC	CAISEGARLGGYTF
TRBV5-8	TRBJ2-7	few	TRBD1	TGTGCCAGCAGCTGGGGGACAGCACTGGGGCAATACGAGCAGTACTTC	CASSWGTALGQYEQYF
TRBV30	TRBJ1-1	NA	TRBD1	TGTGCCTGGAGGTCACAGGGGGCCACTGAAGCTTTCTTT	CAWRSQGATEAFF
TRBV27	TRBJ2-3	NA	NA	TGTGCCAGCCGGGGCACAGATACGCAGTATTTT	CASRGTDTQYF
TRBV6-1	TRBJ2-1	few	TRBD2	TGTGCCAGCAGTGAACTAGCGGGGGGCCCCTACAATGAGCAGTTCTTC	CASSELAGGPYNEQFF
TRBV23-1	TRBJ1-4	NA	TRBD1	TGCGCCAGCAGTCAATCAACTGGACAGGGGGCTAGTGAAAAACTGTTTTTT	CASSQSTGQGASEKLFF
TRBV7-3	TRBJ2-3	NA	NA	TGTGCCAGCAGCTCCCCTGGGGAGACAGATACGCAGTATTTT	CASSSPGETDTQYF
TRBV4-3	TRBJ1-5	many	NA	TGCGCCAGCAGCCAAGACCGGGGAGACGGTCAGCCCCAGCATTTT	CASSQDRGDGQPQHF
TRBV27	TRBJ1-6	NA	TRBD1	TGTGCCAGCAGTACTCAACAGGGGTATAATTCACCCCTCCACTTT	CASSTQQGYNSPLHF
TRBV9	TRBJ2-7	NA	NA	TGTGCCAGCAGCGTAGGGGCAGGAGGAGGCTCCTACGAGCAGTACTTC	CASSVGAGGGSYEQYF
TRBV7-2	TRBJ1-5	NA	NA	TGTGCCAGCAGCCCGGACACTAGCAATCAGCCCCAGCATTTT	CASSPDTSNQPQHF
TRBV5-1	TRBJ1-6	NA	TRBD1	TGCGCCAGCAGCTTGTGGGGGACAGATAATTCACCCCTCCACTTT	CASSLWGTDNSPLHF
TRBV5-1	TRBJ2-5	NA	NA	TGCGCCAGCAGCTTGGAAGGGGCTTGGGAGACCCAGTACTTC	CASSLEGAWETQYF
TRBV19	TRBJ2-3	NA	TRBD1	TGTGCCAGTAGTAAAACAGGGGTGACTGGGTCGGATACGCAGTATTTT	CASSKTGVTGSDTQYF
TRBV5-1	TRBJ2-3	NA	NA	TGCGCCAGCAGCTTGGTTCCGGGGGCAGATACGCAGTATTTT	CASSLVPGADTQYF
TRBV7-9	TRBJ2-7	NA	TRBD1	TGTGCCAGCACCATTCCGGGACAGTCCTACGAGCAGTACTTC	CASTIPGQSYEQYF
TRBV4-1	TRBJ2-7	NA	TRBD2	TGCGCCAGCAGCCAAGACTCTAGCGGGGGTGTCTACGAGCAGTACTTC	CASSQDSSGGVYEQYF
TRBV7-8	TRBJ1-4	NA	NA	TGTGCCAGCAGCTTACAGGGGAGTAGAGAAAAACTGTTTTTT	CASSLQGSREKLFF
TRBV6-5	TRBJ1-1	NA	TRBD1	TGTGCCAGCAGTTACTCGGGGACAGGGGGACCCACTGAAGCTTTCTTT	CASSYSGTGGPTEAFF
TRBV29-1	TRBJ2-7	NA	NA	TGCAGCGTTGACGGGCAGGGTAGCCCCTACGAGCAGTACTTC	CSVDGQGSPYEQYF
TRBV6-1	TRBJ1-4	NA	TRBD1	TGTGCCAGCAGGGGACAGGGCTCGGAAAAACTGTTTTTT	CASRGQGSEKLFF
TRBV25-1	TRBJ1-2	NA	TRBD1	TGTGCCAGCAGTGAATACTCCGACAGGGCAAACTATGGCTACCCCTTC	CASSEYSDRANYGYPF
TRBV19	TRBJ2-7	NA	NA	TGTGCCAGTAGTATAGCCGGCAGGGGCAACTACGAGCAGTACTTC	CASSIAGRGNYEQYF
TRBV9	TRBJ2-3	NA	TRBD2	TGTGCCAGCAGCGCCAGCGGGGGACCAGATACGCAGTATTTT	CASSASGGPDTQYF
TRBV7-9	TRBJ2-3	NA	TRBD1	TGTGCCAGCAGCCGAGGGACAGAGGTTGAAGATACGCAGTATTTT	CASSRGTEVEDTQYF
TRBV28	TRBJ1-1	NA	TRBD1	TGTGCCAGCAGTCCCAGGGGACAGGGAAGGACTGAAGCTTTCTTT	CASSPRGQGRTEAFF
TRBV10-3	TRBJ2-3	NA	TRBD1	TGTGCCATCCAGGAAGGGGGCAGGTCCACAGATACGCAGTATTTT	CAIQEGGRSTDTQYF
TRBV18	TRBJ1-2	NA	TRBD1	TGTGCCAGCTCACCCGGTGGACAGGGCAACTATGGCTACACCTTC	CASSPGGQGNYGYTF
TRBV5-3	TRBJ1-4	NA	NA	TGTGCCAGAAGCCACCGGACAGTTAATGAAAAACTGTTTTTT	CARSHRTVNEKLFF